The rows below give T cell receptor beta chains drawn from one sample of a study of CD8 T cells in ankylosing spondylitis. MiXCR, run by TCRdb on the 5' RACE reads, gives a single entry per CDR3 protein. The profile shows some 130,000 distinct CDR3 sequences, roughly 10% of them singletons. Material for sequencing was blood, either unsorted or a sorted T cell fraction (not recorded which). The receptors derive from a female donor with ankylosing spondylitis or in good health (not recorded which). Both conserved end residues are part of each CDR3. Each record gives: J gene, V gene, D gene, clone size, CDR3 DNA, CDR3 protein. A D gene is named only where the DNA matches it firmly. Only some rows state a clone size, as once, few, many or a class for expanded clones.

>TRBJ1-4|TRBV18|TRBD1|.
TGTGCCAGCTCACCATTCGATGGAACAGGGGGCGACCTGGGGGAAAAACTGTTTTTT
CASSPFDGTGGDLGEKLFF
>TRBJ2-7|TRBV19|.|.
TGTGCCAGTAGCGACCCCCAAGCTTCCTACGAGCAGTACTTC
CASSDPQASYEQYF
>TRBJ1-1|TRBV5-1|.|many
TGCGCCAGCAGCTTGGCACCTGGACGGCGGGCTGAAGCTTTCTTT
CASSLAPGRRAEAFF
>TRBJ2-7|TRBV12-3/TRBV12-4|TRBD2|many
TGTGCCAGCAGTTTGGGGCAGTTCGGGAGGGCCTACGAGCAGTACTTC
CASSLGQFGRAYEQYF
>TRBJ2-1|TRBV7-3|TRBD2|many
TGTGCCAGCAGCGTCGCCGGGACTAGCTCCTACAATGAGCAGTTCTTC
CASSVAGTSSYNEQFF
>TRBJ1-4|TRBV20-1|.|many
TGCAGTGCTAGAGATGGAGGAGGAGGTGAAAAACTGTTTTTT
CSARDGGGGEKLFF
>TRBJ2-7|TRBV20-1|.|many
TGCAGTGCTAGGATAGTCGGACATTCCTACGAGCAGTACTTC
CSARIVGHSYEQYF
>TRBJ1-4|TRBV11-2|TRBD1|few
TGTGCCAGCTTGCCGGGACAGGGGATCTATAATGAAAAACTGTTTTTT
CASLPGQGIYNEKLFF
>TRBJ1-1|TRBV18|.|few
TGTGCCAGCTCCCTGGCCCTGAGGACCCCTGAAGCTTTCTTT
CASSLALRTPEAFF
>TRBJ2-3|TRBV6-1|TRBD1|.
TGCGCCAGCAGCCTCAAGAGGGACAGCCGGTCGGATACGCAGTATTTT
CASSLKRDSRSDTQYF
>TRBJ2-5|TRBV7-9|TRBD1|.
TGTGCCAGCAGCCCAATCACCGGGACAGGGTATGGAGAGACCCAGTACTTC
CASSPITGTGYGETQYF
>TRBJ2-1|TRBV29-1|TRBD1|.
TGCAGCGTTGCGGACAGGGTGGCGGGCAATGAGCAGTTCTTC
CSVADRVAGNEQFF
>TRBJ1-2|TRBV25-1|TRBD1|many
TGTGCCAGCGCGGACAGGGATCGGAGGGGCTACACCTTC
CASADRDRRGYTF
>TRBJ2-5|TRBV5-5|.|many
TGTGCCAGCAGCGAGTACCAAGAGACCCAGTACTTC
CASSEYQETQYF
>TRBJ1-1|TRBV7-9|.|many
TGTGCCAGCAGCAGAGGACAGCTTAACACTGAAGCTTTCTTT
CASSRGQLNTEAFF
>TRBJ1-2|TRBV7-9|.|few
TGTGCCAGCAGCTTAGATGGGATTGGGATCCGCTATGGCTACACCTTC
CASSLDGIGIRYGYTF
>TRBJ2-1|TRBV5-1|.|many
TGCGCCAGCACCCGACGGATCAGGGGCAATGAGCAGTTCTTC
CASTRRIRGNEQFF
>TRBJ2-7|TRBV29-1|.|many
TGCAGCGTTGAAGATCAGGGGAGGGGTCCGTACTTC
CSVEDQGRGPYF
>TRBJ1-5|TRBV14|.|many
TGTGCCAGCAGCCAATTCGGCAATCAGCCCCAGCATTTT
CASSQFGNQPQHF
>TRBJ2-7|TRBV12-3/TRBV12-4|TRBD1|.
TGTGCCAGCAGTTTAACAGGGGCCACTAAGGAGCAGTACTTC
CASSLTGATKEQYF
>TRBJ2-7|TRBV20-1|TRBD1|many
TGCAGTGCCACCCCAGGGACAGGGGTTAGCTACGAGCAGTACTTC
CSATPGTGVSYEQYF
>TRBJ2-2|TRBV12-3/TRBV12-4|.|many
TGTGCCAGCAGATCAACCGGGGAGCTGTTTTTT
CASRSTGELFF
>TRBJ2-7|TRBV18|TRBD1|few
TGTGCCAGCTCACCCACCGGGACAGCCTACGAGCAGTACTTC
CASSPTGTAYEQYF
>TRBJ2-1|TRBV2|TRBD2|.
TGTGCCAGCAGTACGGGGGGGGGTCTTGGTGAGCAGTTCTTC
CASSTGGGLGEQFF
>TRBJ2-1|TRBV7-2|.|many
TGTGCCAGCAGCTTACCGCAGTTCAATGAGCAGTTCTTC
CASSLPQFNEQFF
>TRBJ2-7|TRBV20-1|.|many
TGCAGTGCTAGATCTCCTAGCTACAGGGAGGGTGAGCAGTACTTC
CSARSPSYREGEQYF
>TRBJ2-3|TRBV6-5|.|many
TGTGCCAGCAGTTACCGGACTGGGCGTACGCAGTATTTT
CASSYRTGRTQYF
>TRBJ2-7|TRBV5-1|.|many
TGCGCCAGCAGCCTCAAGGACACCCTCTACGAGCAGTACTTC
CASSLKDTLYEQYF
>TRBJ1-5|TRBV18|.|many
TGTGCCAGCTCACCATCTGAAAGTGGCAATCAGCCCCAGCATTTT
CASSPSESGNQPQHF
>TRBJ1-3|TRBV5-6|.|.
TGTGCCAGCAGCTCCATGGACACAGGAAACACCATATATTTT
CASSSMDTGNTIYF
>TRBJ2-1|TRBV12-3/TRBV12-4|.|.
TGTGCCAACAGTTTAGGGGGAAGCTCCTACAATGAGCAGTTCTTC
CANSLGGSSYNEQFF
>TRBJ2-1|TRBV27|.|many
TGTGCCAGCAGTTTATTCGCACCATACAATGAGCAGTTCTTC
CASSLFAPYNEQFF
>TRBJ2-4|TRBV7-2|.|many
TGTGCCAGCAGCCGGACGGGGAGTGGCAAAAACATTCAGTACTTC
CASSRTGSGKNIQYF
>TRBJ1-2|TRBV27|.|many
TGTGCCAGCAGTTTATTGATCGGCAGGGGCCCCCGTGGCTACACCTTC
CASSLLIGRGPRGYTF
>TRBJ2-5|TRBV3-1|TRBD2|.
TGTGCCAGCAGCCAAGGTTTACTAGCGGGAGGCATCCAAGAGACCCAGTACTTC
CASSQGLLAGGIQETQYF
>TRBJ1-6|TRBV10-3|.|many
TGTGCCATCAAAGCCGGGGGATCACCCCTCCACTTT
CAIKAGGSPLHF
>TRBJ1-1|TRBV12-3/TRBV12-4|TRBD1|many
TGTGCCAGCATCTTGGCAGGGGGCGCGAACACTGAAGCTTTCTTT
CASILAGGANTEAFF
>TRBJ2-5|TRBV12-3/TRBV12-4|TRBD1|many
TGTGCCAGCAGTAAACCACAGGGACAGCAAGAGACCCAGTACTTC
CASSKPQGQQETQYF
>TRBJ1-2|TRBV5-1|.|many
TGCGCCAGCAGCTTGGTCCCCGCTAACTATGGCTACACCTTC
CASSLVPANYGYTF
>TRBJ2-2|TRBV7-8|.|many
TGTGCCAGCAGCTTAAGGACCGGGGAGCTGTTTTTT
CASSLRTGELFF
>TRBJ2-7|TRBV7-2|TRBD1|many
TGTGCCAGCAGCTACACAGGGGGACCTACAGCCTACGAGCAGTACTTC
CASSYTGGPTAYEQYF
>TRBJ2-5|TRBV23-1|.|.
TGCGCCAGCAGTCCAATATCGGAAAGTACGACCCAGTACTTC
CASSPISESTTQYF
>TRBJ1-4|TRBV20-1|.|many
TGCAGTGGGGGCAGGGCAGATAATGAAAAACTGTTTTTT
CSGGRADNEKLFF
>TRBJ2-2|TRBV5-1|TRBD2|many
TGCGCCAGCAGCTTGGTAGCGGGAGAGGGCACCGGGGAGCTGTTTTTT
CASSLVAGEGTGELFF
>TRBJ1-1|TRBV14|.|many
TGTGCCAGCAGCCAAGTTTGGGACACATCAACTTTCTTT
CASSQVWDTSTFF
>TRBJ2-7|TRBV9|TRBD1|many
TGTGCCAGCAGCCCTCGACAGGGAGTGTCCTACGAGCAGTACTTC
CASSPRQGVSYEQYF
>TRBJ2-7|TRBV6-2/TRBV6-3|TRBD2|many
TGTGCCAGCCAGCGGGACGGAGGAATCTACGAGCAGTACTTC
CASQRDGGIYEQYF
>TRBJ2-3|TRBV7-2|TRBD2|many
TGTGCCAGCAGCTTCGCACTAGCGGGAAATACGCAGTATTTT
CASSFALAGNTQYF
>TRBJ2-5|TRBV6-4|.|.
TGTGCCAGCCGGACCGAAGAGACCCAGTACTTC
CASRTEETQYF
>TRBJ2-1|TRBV2|.|many
TGTGCCAGCAGTGAACTCCCTAACTTCCCCACCCTCGGGAATGAGCAGTTCTTC
CASSELPNFPTLGNEQFF
>TRBJ2-5|TRBV27|TRBD2|few
TGTACCAGCGGGAGGCCCGGAGAGACCCAGTACTTC
CTSGRPGETQYF
>TRBJ2-5|TRBV20-1|.|many
TGCAGTGCTCCAGTACGGGAGCAAGAGACCCAGTACTTC
CSAPVREQETQYF
>TRBJ1-2|TRBV12-3/TRBV12-4|.|.
TGTGCCAGCAGTTTAGAGCGTTCCTATGGCTACACCTTC
CASSLERSYGYTF
>TRBJ1-3|TRBV6-6|.|many
TGTGCCAGCATAGCTGGAAACACCATATATTTT
CASIAGNTIYF
>TRBJ2-5|TRBV20-1|.|many
TGCAGTGCCATCGACAGATACCAAGAGACCCAGTACTTC
CSAIDRYQETQYF
>TRBJ2-1|TRBV12-3/TRBV12-4|.|many
TGTGCCAGCACCCCTCGCGAGGGCGGTGTGCAGTTCTTC
CASTPREGGVQFF
>TRBJ1-2|TRBV10-3|.|.
TGTGCCACCTCGGTGGGCAGGCAGTACACTTCCTCTAACTATGGCTACACCTTC
CATSVGRQYTSSNYGYTF